This is a list of T cell receptor beta chains from one sample in a study of neoadjuvant anti-PD-1 for oral cavity cancer. Assay: immunoSEQ multiplex PCR; the TCRdb copy retains only in-frame clones and omits some. Altogether more than 12,000 clones are present, about 34% being singletons, with the ten largest covering roughly 36%. The material was tumor tissue, obtained after nivolumab (anti-PD-1) treatment. The receptors were gathered from a person aged 35-80 years with oral cavity squamous cell carcinoma. Both conserved end residues are part of each CDR3. The order of the fields is CDR3 length, V gene, J gene, D gene, CDR3 protein. A D gene is named only where the DNA matches it firmly.

13,TRBV11-3,TRBJ2-7,TRBD2,CASSFGLEYEQYF
15,TRBV5-1,TRBJ1-6,.,CASSLDWAANSPLHF
15,TRBV27,TRBJ1-1,.,CASSPSWGGEVGAFF
15,TRBV5-1,TRBJ2-1,TRBD1,CASSGGQGAYNEQFF
17,TRBV18,TRBJ2-1,TRBD2,CASSISGGQSSYNEQFF
14,TRBV5-5,TRBJ1-1,TRBD1,CASSLDRGGVGAFF
12,TRBV10-1,TRBJ2-3,.,CASGPQGDTQYF
14,TRBV28,TRBJ1-1,.,CASSLAQYNTEAFF
11,TRBV19,TRBJ2-7,.,CATTGSREQYF
13,TRBV7-2,TRBJ1-1,.,CASSKERVTEAFF
15,TRBV27,TRBJ2-7,.,CTRLWFGENSGEQYF
15,TRBV7-9,TRBJ2-7,TRBD1,CASSQGTGFSYEQYF
13,TRBV9,TRBJ2-7,TRBD1,CASSRRQGYEQYF
16,TRBV6-6,TRBJ2-5,.,CASSYSTYGYQETQYF
13,TRBV10-2,TRBJ2-1,TRBD1,CASRPTGGNEQFF
15,TRBV27,TRBJ2-7,TRBD1,CASSSDWDSSYEQYF
15,TRBV19,TRBJ1-2,TRBD1,CASQPGTGEAYGYTF
12,TRBV4-3,TRBJ1-6,.,CASSQGRSHLHF
17,TRBV18,TRBJ2-3,.,CASSDSNRRTSTDTQYF
15,TRBV19,TRBJ2-2,TRBD2,CASSLAGGFTGELFF
15,TRBV10-3,TRBJ2-7,.,CAISESAGFSSEQYF
13,TRBV19,TRBJ1-2,.,CASSITGPYGYTF
12,TRBV19,TRBJ1-1,.,CASTQGNTEAFF
13,TRBV30,TRBJ1-2,.,CAWSATGDYGYTF
14,TRBV10-1,TRBJ2-1,.,CASSESGAAREQFF
18,TRBV28,TRBJ2-5,TRBD2,CASSPYNLSGGAWETQYF
14,TRBV29-1,TRBJ2-7,TRBD1,CSVVAGTGSYEQYF
15,TRBV6-1,TRBJ1-5,.,CASSNGAHGNQPQHF
11,TRBV20-1,TRBJ2-5,TRBD1,CSVGQEETQYF
14,TRBV10-2,TRBJ1-1,.,CASSVVDGGTEAFF
14,TRBV5-8,TRBJ2-2,TRBD1,CASSPGQGSGELFF
17,TRBV2,TRBJ1-3,.,CASSDGASFFSGNTIYF
16,TRBV2,TRBJ1-2,.,CASSEALQGANYGYTF
15,TRBV9,TRBJ2-2,TRBD1,CASSVRGRRTGELFF
14,TRBV2,TRBJ1-1,.,CASPKTDGDTEAFF
13,TRBV5-8,TRBJ2-5,.,CASSSWPQETQYF
14,TRBV10-3,TRBJ2-7,TRBD2,CAIGVSGGAYEQYF
12,TRBV29-1,TRBJ1-1,TRBD1,CSVGQGGTEAFF
15,TRBV11-3,TRBJ1-5,.,CASSSLDRPRGPQHF
15,TRBV5-1,TRBJ2-1,.,CASSTGLSEPNEQFF
16,TRBV5-6,TRBJ2-3,TRBD2,CASSLRLAGGTDTQYF
15,TRBV9,TRBJ2-5,TRBD1,CASSDSDRARETQYF
16,TRBV7-2,TRBJ2-1,.,CASSFGQLPSYNEQFF
13,TRBV7-9,TRBJ1-2,.,CASTPYDSYGYTF
15,TRBV6-1,TRBJ2-7,TRBD1,CASTTTGANSYEQYF